Below are 8 T cell receptor beta chains sequenced from a single sample in a study of shared clonotypes between healthy human individuals. Generated by immunoSEQ multiplex PCR, the TCRdb table keeps only in-frame clones and is missing some. The table has a few million clones, around 90% seen once. The sequenced sample was naive CD4+ T cells sorted from blood. Noted subset: CD45RA+ positively selected. These receptors all come from a man between 18 and 29 years old in good health.

CDR3 loop: CASSLGGYVRDGPSEYGYTF. CDR3 in DNA: TGTGCCAGCAGCTTAGGGGGTTATGTAAGAGACGGGCCCTCGGAGTATGGCTACACCTTC. J is TRBJ1-2 and V is TRBV7-6, with D uncertain. The CDR3 is 20 amino acids. CDR1 is SGHVS and CDR2 is FNYEAQ in the germline V gene. Trimming pared 1 base from V and 5 bases from J, leaving 29 bases between.

V and J are TRBV9 and TRBJ2-1, with unresolved D. The germline gives CDR1 SGDLS, CDR2 YYNGEE. The CDR3 consists of 14 residues. Trimming removed 0 bases from V and 9 bases from J, with 13 bases in between. CDR3 in amino acids: CASSVAWVTVEQFF. The CDR3 DNA reads as TGTGCCAGCAGCGTAGCTTGGGTTACTGTTGAGCAGTTCTTC.

The chain couples TRBV27 to TRBJ2-3, with D possibly TRBD2 on 6 matching bases. The CDR3 is 14 residues long. V was cut by 6 bases and J by 2 bases, with 12 bases left in between. Germline V gene data show CDR1 as MNHEY and CDR2 as SMNVEV (reference sequence). The CDR3 loop is CASSPGRPTDTQYF. The CDR3 DNA reads TGTGCCAGCAGCCCCGGGAGACCCACAGATACGCAGTATTTT.

The chain couples TRBV7-2 to TRBJ2-3; the match to TRBD1 covers 12 bases. The CDR3 is made up of 16 amino acids. Germline V gives CDR1 SGHTA, CDR2 FQGNSA. With V trimmed by 5 bases and J by 4 bases, 7 bases remained unmatched. This chain's CDR3 is CASSRRDRGHADTQYF. The CDR3 region has the DNA TGTGCCAGCAGCCGGAGGGACAGGGGGCACGCAGATACGCAGTATTTT.

The chain has TRBV10-1 and TRBJ2-5, with TRBD1 matching over 9 bases. The CDR3 runs to 14 residues. CDR1 is WNHNN, CDR2 SYGVQD, per germline (reference sequence). V lost 10 bases and J lost 5; bases outside the gene matches: 11. This chain's CDR3 is CANPRTGEGETQYF. The CDR3, as DNA: TGCGCCAACCCGCGGACAGGGGAGGGGGAGACCCAGTACTTC.

The CDR3 sequence is CATSPGQETQYF. The CDR3 coding sequence is TGTGCCACCTCCCCGGGACAAGAGACCCAGTACTTC. J is TRBJ2-5 and V is TRBV7-9, with TRBD2 as a possible D gene (5 bases). The CDR3 runs 12 residues. Trimming stripped 10 bases from V and 2 bases from J, with 11 bases between. Germline V lookup: CDR1 SEHNR, CDR2 FQNEAQ (reference sequence).

This clone was observed once. The genes are TRBV7-9 and TRBJ1-3; possible D gene TRBD1, 6 bases. This CDR3 spans 14 amino acids. V was cut by 5 bases and J by 7 bases, with 15 bases left in between. Germline V lookup: CDR1 SEHNR, CDR2 FQNEAQ (reference sequence). CDR3 nucleotide sequence: TGTGCCAGCAGCCCATCAGGGGCAAGGAACACCATATATTTT. Encoded protein: CASSPSGARNTIYF.

V is TRBV18 and J is TRBJ1-4, with a weak D call TRBD1 (6 bases). The CDR3 consists of 14 residues. With 6 bases removed from V and 5 bases from J, the gap between germline ends came to 13 bases. Germline assignment: CDR1 KGHSH and CDR2 LQKENI. CDR3 sequence (DNA): TGTGCCAGCTCGGCCGGACAGTTGAATGAAAAACTGTTTTTT. It specifies CASSAGQLNEKLFF.